The 19 T cell receptor beta chains below all came from one sample that was sequenced in a study of cytomegalovirus exposure and HLA in healthy donors. The data were produced by immunoSEQ multiplex PCR, yet TCRdb's version contains in-frame clones alone and is incomplete. The table records approximately 120,000 clones, about 96% of them present only once. The source material was PBMCs. The receptors were gathered from a man younger than 35 in good health and CMV-seronegative.

This clone was observed a few times. This rearrangement joins TRBV5-6 to TRBJ1-2; D possibly corresponds to TRBD1 (6 bases). This CDR3 is 13 amino acids long. Trimming pared 6 bases from V and 4 bases from J, leaving 13 bases between. The germline V gene encodes CDR1 SGHDT and CDR2 YYEEEE. In DNA, the CDR3 is TGTGCCAGCACCCCCAAAGGGGGCTATGGCTACACCTTC. Its protein is CASTPKGGYGYTF.

The genes are TRBV30 and TRBJ2-3; a weak D match, TRBD1 (6 bases). This CDR3 is 15 amino acids long. Trimming pared 1 base from V and 1 base from J, leaving 12 bases between. Germline V gene sequence: CDR1 GTSNPN, CDR2 SVGIG (reference sequence). This chain's CDR3 is CAWSEGDTRTDTQYF. CDR3 nucleotides: TGTGCCTGGAGTGAGGGGGACACGCGCACAGATACGCAGTATTTT.

This clone was detected only once. The rearrangement uses TRBV6-5 and TRBJ2-7, with 7 bases lining up with TRBD1. CDR1 MNHEY and CDR2 SVGAGI come from the germline V gene. J gave up 4 bases and V 2 bases, and 5 bases lay outside the gene matches. This CDR3 is built from 14 residues. DNA for the CDR3: TGTGCCAGCAGTTACAGGGCAGGGGGTTACGAGCAGTACTTC. Translation gives CASSYRAGGYEQYF.

The chain combines TRBV29-1 with TRBJ2-1; 9 bases map to TRBD2. Losses at the gene ends were 6 bases for V and 4 bases for J; bases not matched to a gene: 4. CDR3 length: 13 residues. Germline V lookup: CDR1 SQVTM, CDR2 ANQGSEA. The CDR3 DNA sequence: TGCAGCGTAAGACTAGCGGAATACAATGAGCAGTTCTTC. It specifies CSVRLAEYNEQFF.

The chain carries TRBV5-1 and TRBJ2-5; TRBD2 agrees at 7 bases. The CDR3 extends over 15 amino acids. Losses at the gene ends were 1 base for V and 5 bases for J; bases not matched to a gene: 8. Per the germline V gene, CDR1 is SGHRS and CDR2 is YFSETQ. CDR3 in amino acids: CASSLWEGRRETQYF. In DNA, the CDR3 is TGCGCCAGCAGCTTGTGGGAGGGCCGTCGGGAGACCCAGTACTTC.

V and J are TRBV27 and TRBJ1-2; perhaps TRBD1 as D (6 bases). This CDR3 is 14 amino acids long. V lost 6 bases and J lost 0, with 11 bases in between. Per the germline V gene, CDR1 is MNHEY and CDR2 is SMNVEV (reference sequence). The CDR3 loop is CASRKGGANYGYTF. DNA for the CDR3: TGTGCCAGCAGAAAGGGGGGGGCTAACTATGGCTACACCTTC.

The chain joins TRBV11-3 to TRBJ2-2; D is possibly TRBD2 (5 bases). Trimming removed 4 bases from V and 6 bases from J, with 6 bases in between. The CDR3 runs 12 residues. The germline V gene encodes CDR1 SGHNT and CDR2 YENEEA. The CDR3 is CASSWGAGELFF. The CDR3 bases are TGTGCCAGCAGCTGGGGAGCCGGGGAGCTGTTTTTT. The whole variable domain, remainder taken from reference TRBV11-3 and TRBJ2-2, is EAGVVQSPRYKIIEKKQPVAFWCNPISGHNTLYWYLQNLGQGPELLIRYENEEAVDDSQLPKDRFSAERLKGVDSTLKIQPAELGDSAVYLCASSWGAGELFFGEGSRLTVL.

On this clone: Mismatch with germline at one junction end may stem from a read error. The chain recombines TRBV2 with TRBJ1-2, with TRBD1 as a possible D gene (6 bases). CDR1 SNHLY and CDR2 FYNNEI come from the germline V gene. There are 13 residues in the CDR3. CDR3 bases: TGTGCCAGCAGTGCCACAGGGTCGAGCCTCCTCTTCTTC. It yields the protein CASSATGSSLLFF.

This chain joins TRBV27 and TRBJ2-7; D possibly corresponds to TRBD1 (6 bases). Trimming took off 3 bases at V and 2 bases at J, with 14 bases between the two ends. Germline-derived CDR1 and CDR2 are MNHEY and SMNVEV (reference sequence). This CDR3 spans 15 amino acids. CDR3 residues: CASSFHRDRAYEQYF. DNA for the CDR3: TGTGCCAGCAGTTTTCACAGGGATAGGGCCTACGAGCAGTACTTC.

The rearrangement uses TRBV27 and TRBJ2-4; 7 bases agree with TRBD2. CDR3 length equals 16 residues. V shed 1 base and J 2 bases; nucleotides not matched to a gene: 5. Germline-derived CDR1 and CDR2 are MNHEY and SMNVEV (reference sequence). The CDR3 loop reads CASSLWAGDPKNIQYF. The CDR3 DNA reads as TGTGCCAGCAGTTTATGGGCGGGAGATCCCAAAAACATTCAGTACTTC.

The chain links TRBV5-6 to TRBJ2-7; 12 bases match TRBD2. The length of the CDR3 is 16 residues. Germline CDR1 and CDR2: SGHDT and YYEEEE. V was pared by 0 bases and J by 3 bases, with 4 bases of the junction left unmatched. CDR3 in amino acids: CASSLVGLAGFYEQYF. The CDR3 DNA follows: TGTGCCAGCAGCTTGGTCGGACTAGCGGGATTCTACGAGCAGTACTTC.

This clone appeared a single time. The chain recombines TRBV28 with TRBJ1-2; no firm D call. Looked up from germline, CDR1 is MDHEN and CDR2 is SYDVKM. Trimming removed 6 bases at V and 9 bases at J, with 23 bases between. The CDR3 has 15 amino acids. The CDR3 nucleotides are TGTGCCAGCAGCTCGGCGGCAGGAGGAGGGCCGAGCTACACCTTC. It translates to CASSSAAGGGPSYTF.

The rearrangement joins TRBV4-1 to TRBJ1-2; D remains ambiguous. Germline V gives CDR1 MGHRA, CDR2 YSYEKL. This CDR3 is 14 amino acids long. V dropped 4 bases and J dropped 4 bases, with 13 bases sitting between them. In DNA, the CDR3 is TGCGCCAGCAGCCCCGGAGTTACTCTCTATGGCTACACCTTC. Translated: CASSPGVTLYGYTF.

V gene TRBV5-1 combines with J gene TRBJ1-5, with D hard to call. Germline V gene sequence: CDR1 SGHRS, CDR2 YFSETQ. Trimming pared 2 bases from V and 2 bases from J, leaving 8 bases between. The CDR3 spans 14 residues. In DNA, the CDR3 is TGCGCCAGCAGCTTCGGAGTTGGCAATCAGCCCCAGCATTTT. Amino acid sequence: CASSFGVGNQPQHF. Full variable domain (missing parts from reference TRBV5-1 and TRBJ1-5): KAGVTQTPRYLIKTRGQQVTLSCSPISGHRSVSWYQQTPGQGLQFLFEYFSETQRNKGNFPGRFSGRQFSNSRSEMNVSTLELGDSALYLCASSFGVGNQPQHFGDGTRLSIL.

This chain uses TRBV15 with TRBJ2-5; TRBD2 aligns across 8 bases. With V trimmed by 3 bases and J by 3 bases, 9 bases remained unmatched. Germline loops: CDR1 LNHNV, CDR2 YYDKDF (reference sequence). The CDR3 is 16 amino acids. CDR3 loop: CATSSLAGPREETQYF. In DNA, the CDR3 is TGTGCCACCAGCAGCCTAGCGGGCCCGCGGGAAGAGACCCAGTACTTC.

The genes are TRBV6-5 and TRBJ2-2; a possible D gene is TRBD2 (5 bases). There are 15 residues in the CDR3. Germline lookup yields CDR1 MNHEY and CDR2 SVGAGI. V was pared by 2 bases and J by 5 bases, with 12 bases between. In DNA form, the CDR3 reads TGTGCCAGCAGTTACATGGCAGGACTTACCGGGGAGCTGTTTTTT. Amino acid sequence: CASSYMAGLTGELFF.

The chain combines TRBV7-2 with TRBJ2-1; TRBD1 matches at 9 bases. The CDR3 totals 13 residues. V lost 5 bases and J lost 5; bases outside the gene matches: 1. Germline V gives CDR1 SGHTA, CDR2 FQGNSA. The DNA of the CDR3 is TGTGCCAGCAGCAGGGACAGGGACAATGAGCAGTTCTTC. This translates into CASSRDRDNEQFF.

This CDR3 is CASSLQGGANGYTF. CDR3 in DNA: TGTGCCAGCAGTCTCCAAGGGGGCGCGAATGGCTACACCTTC. The V gene is TRBV27, the J gene TRBJ1-2; 7 bases fit TRBD1. Germline CDR1 and CDR2: MNHEY and SMNVEV (reference sequence). The CDR3 spans 14 residues. With V trimmed by 5 bases and J by 6 bases, 9 bases remained unmatched.

The chain links TRBV28 to TRBJ1-3, with TRBD1 matching 8 bases. Germline CDR1 MDHEN, CDR2 SYDVKM. The CDR3 is made up of 13 amino acids. V lost 6 bases to trimming and J lost 5 bases; unmatched junction nucleotides: 3. The CDR3 bases are TGTGCCAGCAGCAGACAGGGGCGAAACACCATATATTTT. Translated: CASSRQGRNTIYF.